These 26 T cell receptor beta chains share one sample of origin, sequenced in a study of read filtering for tumor transcriptome and immune sequencing. The library was built from about 400 ng RNA with molecular barcoded adaptors for alpha/delta and beta/gamma chains. TCRdb re-called the reads with MiXCR, one entry per CDR3 protein. This table holds under 60,000 distinct CDR3 sequences, about 19% found once. Sequencing was performed on a population of CD138-negative cells sorted from bone marrow. These receptors originate from a donor aged 40 or over with multiple myeloma.

This clonotype has at least ten counts. The chain links TRBV30 to TRBJ1-2; TRBD1 aligns across 11 bases. V lost 3 bases and J lost 6; bases outside the gene matches: 3. The CDR3 extends over 13 amino acids. The V gene's germline CDR1 is GTSNPN and CDR2 SVGIG (reference sequence). The CDR3 nucleotides are TGTGCCTGGAGGGACAGGGGGCACGATGGCTACACCTTC. Translated, it gives CAWRDRGHDGYTF.

A remark on this clonotype: This may come from a read error, since a much larger clone is one base off. The chain carries TRBV20-1 and TRBJ1-5; D is perhaps TRBD1 (5 bases). Looked up from germline, CDR1 is DFQATT and CDR2 is SNEGSKA (reference sequence). Trimming pared 6 bases from V and 8 bases from J, leaving 23 bases between. CDR3 size: 15 residues. Here the CDR3 DNA reads TGCAGTGCCACCACCTACCGGGGCGTAAGTGAGCCCCAGCATTTT. Translated, it gives CSATTYRGVSEPQHF.

This chain connects TRBV6-9 to TRBJ2-7, with a weak D call TRBD1 (6 bases). The CDR3 totals 13 residues. Germline V gene lookup returns CDR1 MNHGY and CDR2 SVAAGI. The V gene lost 6 bases and the J gene lost 3 bases, with 12 bases spanning the gap. CDR3 bases: TGTGCCAGCAGGCCCGACAGGTTCTACGAGCAGTACTTC. This translates into CASRPDRFYEQYF.

This clonotype was detected many times. The V gene is TRBV7-2, the J gene TRBJ2-2, with 10 bases fitting TRBD2. V shed 0 bases and J 5 bases; nucleotides not matched to a gene: 12. Germline V gene lookup returns CDR1 SGHTA and CDR2 FQGNSA. The CDR3 length is 19 residues. CDR3: CASSLARVTQAGGTGELFF. The CDR3 region has the DNA TGTGCCAGCAGCTTAGCTCGGGTAACACAAGCGGGAGGGACCGGGGAGCTGTTTTTT. The variable domain in full, completed from reference TRBV7-2 and TRBJ2-2, reads GAGVSQSPSNKVTEKGKDVELRCDPISGHTALYWYRQSLGQGLEFLIYFQGNSAPDKSGLPSDRFSAERTGGSVSTLTIQRTQQEDSAVYLCASSLARVTQAGGTGELFFGEGSRLTVL.

This clonotype occurred a few times. The chain joins TRBV19 to TRBJ1-4; the D gene is possibly TRBD1 (6 bases). Trimming took off 8 bases at V and 0 bases at J, with 22 bases between the two ends. The CDR3 totals 18 residues. From germline, CDR1 is LNHDA and CDR2 SQIVND (reference sequence). The CDR3 DNA reads as TGTGCCAGTCTCCGCCGGGACACCGCGGCTGCAACTAATGAAAAACTGTTTTTT. It encodes CASLRRDTAAATNEKLFF.

As for this clonotype: At one of its ends the junction is not consistent with the germline gene, which may arise from a read error. The chain has TRBV20-1 and TRBJ2-1, with D tentatively TRBD2 (5 bases). CDR1 and CDR2 from the germline V gene are DFQATT and SNEGSKA (reference sequence). This CDR3 has 15 residues. The CDR3 nucleotides are TGCAGTGCTAGAGAGGGAGCGGAAGTGTACAATGAGCAGCTCTTC. This gives the protein CSAREGAEVYNEQLF.

The table lists this clonotype with many counts. V gene TRBV29-1 combines with J gene TRBJ2-5; D is uncertain. This CDR3 contains 14 residues. V lost 4 bases, J lost 2 bases, and 14 bases lay in between. Per the germline V gene, CDR1 is SQVTM and CDR2 is ANQGSEA. CDR3 bases: TGCAGCGTTGGGCCCTGGGGTCGGCAAGAGACCCAGTACTTC. It translates to CSVGPWGRQETQYF.

Regarding this clonotype: The missing conserved phenylalanine or tryptophan at the end of this CDR3 makes a read error likely. Because the CDR3's place on the DNA is in doubt, the DNA is left out and the CDR3 is given as listed by TCRdb. V is TRBV21-1 and J is TRBJ2-2; the D segment call TRBD1 is taken from the table without a DNA check. TRBV21-1 is listed as a pseudogene. The CDR3 length equals 17 residues, ends included. This CDR3 reads CASSKSRGQGAIGELFI.

This clonotype was found many times. The junction departs from the called germline gene at one end, perhaps through a read error. The DNA for the CDR3 is TGCAGCGTGGAAGTAGGCTATGGCTACACCTTC. Translation: CSVEVGYGYTF. The V gene is TRBV29-1, the J gene TRBJ1-2; D gene ambiguous. CDR1 and CDR2 (germline): SQVTM, ANQGSEA. The CDR3 has 11 amino acids.

The chain combines TRBV7-2 with TRBJ1-3; TRBD1 aligns across 8 bases. CDR1 and CDR2 from the germline V gene are SGHTA and FQGNSA. V dropped 5 bases and J dropped 4; count of bases not matched to a gene: 13. CDR3 length: 17 amino acids. CDR3 sequence: CASSPGQGALQGNTIYF. Written as DNA, the CDR3 is TGTGCCAGCAGCCCGGGCCAGGGGGCTTTGCAAGGAAACACCATATATTTT.

This clonotype was observed a handful of times. The chain links TRBV2 to TRBJ2-5; unclear D gene. Germline CDR1 reads SNHLY; CDR2 reads FYNNEI. V was shortened by 0 bases and J by 2 bases, with 10 bases between the two germline ends. This CDR3 comprises 15 residues. The CDR3 region has the DNA TGTGCCAGCAGTGAAGCGCTTGGCTCGCAAGAGACCCAGTACTTC. This gives the protein CASSEALGSQETQYF. Supplemented by reference TRBV2 and TRBJ2-5, the full variable domain reads EPEVTQTPSHQVTQMGQEVILRCVPISNHLYFYWYRQILGQKVEFLVSFYNNEISEKSEIFDDQFSVERPDGSNFTLKIRSTKLEDSAMYFCASSEALGSQETQYFGPGTRLLVL.

This clonotype occurred many times. The chain uses TRBV23-1 and TRBJ1-6, with D possibly TRBD1 on 6 matching bases. TRBV23-1 is given ORF status, its function remaining uncertain. Trimming stripped 10 bases from V and 5 bases from J, with 27 bases between. There are 18 residues in the CDR3. CDR3 nucleotides: TGCGCCAACCCCCGTCGGGGGGCGAGTTTAAAGAATAATTCACCCCTCCACTTT. This encodes CANPRRGASLKNNSPLHF.

This clonotype was detected ten times or more. In nucleotides, the CDR3 is TGCGCCAGCAGCTTGGGGGACAGGGTCACTGAAGCTTTCTTT. It codes for CASSLGDRVTEAFF. The rearrangement joins TRBV5-1 to TRBJ1-1, with TRBD1 identical over 9 bases. The junction had 1 base not matched to a gene; V was cut back by 0 bases and J by 4 bases. The CDR3 is 14 residues long. Germline lookup yields CDR1 SGHRS and CDR2 YFSETQ.

The sample holds many counts of this clonotype. The chain couples TRBV18 to TRBJ2-6, with D perhaps TRBD1 (7 bases). Per the germline V gene, CDR1 is KGHSH and CDR2 is LQKENI. CDR3 length: 17 residues. V was cut by 0 bases and J by 4 bases, with 13 bases left in between. In nucleotides, the CDR3 is TGTGCCAGCTCACCACCAGGAGGGGGCACGGGGGCCAACGTCCTGACTTTC. It encodes CASSPPGGGTGANVLTF.

This clonotype has ten or more counts. The chain employs TRBV29-1 and TRBJ2-5, with D perhaps TRBD1 (6 bases). Germline V gene data show CDR1 as SQVTM and CDR2 as ANQGSEA. V lost 0 bases, J lost 2 bases, and 13 bases lay in between. CDR3 length: 15 residues. CDR3 protein: CSVEEGGQTQETQYF. The CDR3 DNA reads as TGCAGCGTTGAAGAAGGAGGACAGACACAAGAGACCCAGTACTTC.

This clonotype turned up a few times. The chain recombines TRBV11-3 with TRBJ2-1; 7 bases map to TRBD2. The germline V gene encodes CDR1 SGHNT and CDR2 YENEEA. The CDR3 has 15 residues. Trimming cost V 5 bases and J 5 bases; bases outside gene matches: 9. The CDR3 loop is CASSPSPGLDNEQFF. CDR3 nucleotide sequence: TGTGCCAGCAGCCCATCGCCCGGACTAGACAATGAGCAGTTCTTC.

This clonotype was seen at least ten times. This sequence joins TRBV11-1 and TRBJ2-3, with D perhaps TRBD1 (6 bases). V lost 1 base and J lost 3, with 11 bases in between. The germline CDR1 and CDR2 sequences are SGHAT and FQDESV (reference sequence). This CDR3 region has 15 residues. The CDR3 region is CASSLGLQGTDTQYF. The DNA for the CDR3 is TGTGCCAGCAGCTTAGGCCTACAGGGAACAGATACGCAGTATTTT.

This clonotype was picked up many times. This chain uses TRBV7-6 with TRBJ2-7, with TRBD1 matching 10 bases. Germline V gene data show CDR1 as SGHVS and CDR2 as FNYEAQ. This CDR3 contains 15 residues. V lost 4 bases, J lost 7 bases, and 10 bases stayed unmatched. The CDR3 DNA reads as TGTGCCAGCAGCTCCACCGGGACAGGGGTTTGGGAGCAGTACTTC. Amino acid sequence: CASSSTGTGVWEQYF.

This clonotype has ten or more counts. The chain links TRBV14 to TRBJ2-6; no reliable D call. Germline-derived CDR1 and CDR2 are SGHDN and FVKESK. CDR3 size: 15 residues. V was pared by 0 bases and J by 3 bases, with 6 bases between. This CDR3 reads CASSQDLYGANVLTF. In nucleotides, the CDR3 is TGTGCCAGCAGCCAAGATCTTTATGGGGCCAACGTCCTGACTTTC.

This clonotype was found many times. The V call is TRBV7-9, the J call TRBJ1-2; 9 bases map to TRBD1. From germline, CDR1 is SEHNR and CDR2 FQNEAQ (reference sequence). The V segment lost 4 bases and the J segment 8 bases; nucleotides outside the gene matches: 14. The CDR3 is 16 amino acids. The CDR3 region is CASSSYTRDRASGYTF. The DNA for the CDR3 is TGTGCCAGCAGCTCGTACACCCGGGACAGGGCGTCCGGCTACACCTTC.

Many counts were recorded for this clonotype. The rearrangement links TRBV12-3 or TRBV12-4 to TRBJ2-7, with 8 bases identical to TRBD2. With V trimmed by 6 bases and J by 3 bases, 4 bases remained unmatched. This CDR3 comprises 13 residues. The CDR3 spells CASRNLAGYEQYF. CDR3 bases: TGTGCCAGCAGGAACCTAGCGGGCTACGAGCAGTACTTC.

This clonotype came up many times. This chain connects TRBV29-1 to TRBJ1-1, with D perhaps TRBD1 (5 bases). V was cut by 7 bases and J by 1 base, with 13 bases left in between. Germline lookup yields CDR1 SQVTM and CDR2 ANQGSEA. CDR3 length: 13 amino acids. The DNA of the CDR3 is TGCAGCGCAGAGCAGGGAGCGAACACTGAAGCTTTCTTT. Translation gives CSAEQGANTEAFF.

The chain carries TRBV5-1 and TRBJ2-1, with a weak D call TRBD2 (7 bases). CDR3 length equals 16 residues. Germline-derived CDR1 and CDR2 are SGHRS and YFSETQ. Trimming pared 0 bases from V and 4 bases from J, leaving 14 bases between. The CDR3 region has the DNA TGCGCCAGCAGCTTGGAGGGGGGCGGGAGTTACAATGAGCAGTTCTTC. This translates into CASSLEGGGSYNEQFF.

CDR3 nucleotides: TGCAGTGCTAGAGAGGTGACAGGCGGCTCTGGAAACACCATATATTTT. Protein sequence: CSAREVTGGSGNTIYF. This chain uses TRBV20-1 with TRBJ1-3; TRBD1 might be the D (6 bases). V was shortened by 0 bases and J by 0 bases, with 12 bases between the two germline ends. Per the germline V gene, CDR1 is DFQATT and CDR2 is SNEGSKA (reference sequence). This CDR3 has 16 amino acids.

This rearrangement joins TRBV4-1 to TRBJ2-7; a weak D match, TRBD2 (5 bases). Trimming removed 1 base at V and 3 bases at J, with 25 bases between. There are 19 residues in the CDR3. Germline V gene sequence: CDR1 MGHRA, CDR2 YSYEKL. The CDR3, as DNA: TGCGCCAGCAGCCAAGGTTTATTTAATCAGCATCTGGCGGGCTACGAGCAGTACTTC. It is translated as CASSQGLFNQHLAGYEQYF.

At least ten counts were recorded for this clonotype. This chain links TRBV13 with TRBJ2-1; D gene ambiguous. V lost 0 bases and J lost 0, with 9 bases in between. The CDR3 has 16 residues. CDR1 PRHDT and CDR2 FYEKMQ come from the germline V gene (reference sequence). The CDR3 DNA is TGTGCCAGCAGCTTAGGTCCGGTTAGCTCCTACAATGAGCAGTTCTTC. Protein: CASSLGPVSSYNEQFF.